The following is a T cell receptor (beta chain) sequence with its context. Antigen unknown. Generated by immunoSEQ multiplex PCR, the TCRdb table keeps only in-frame clones and is missing some. The table lists some 100,000 clones, about 89% of them singletons. The data originate from a study of T cell responses to AZD1222 COVID-19 vaccine. Findings and limits, study-wide: The study found Spike-specific TCR breadth and depth rose after two AZD1222 doses. Close to half of all spike-specific TCRs reportedly target regions of the variants that are unmutated. Donors, mostly white British, included more females; clonal diversity was possibly underestimated.

The V and J ends lost 1 base and 4 bases respectively, with 10 bases between them. Germline-derived CDR1 and CDR2 are KGHSH and LQKENI. CDR3 length: 14 amino acids. The chain has TRBV18 and TRBJ1-1; a weak D match, TRBD1 (6 bases). This TCR derives from an adult in good health. The specimen was peripheral blood, collected on day 0 of AZD1222 vaccination. CDR3 coding DNA: TGTGCCAGCTCACCACGAGGGGGTATCACTGAAGCTTTCTTT. Protein: CASSPRGGITEAFF.